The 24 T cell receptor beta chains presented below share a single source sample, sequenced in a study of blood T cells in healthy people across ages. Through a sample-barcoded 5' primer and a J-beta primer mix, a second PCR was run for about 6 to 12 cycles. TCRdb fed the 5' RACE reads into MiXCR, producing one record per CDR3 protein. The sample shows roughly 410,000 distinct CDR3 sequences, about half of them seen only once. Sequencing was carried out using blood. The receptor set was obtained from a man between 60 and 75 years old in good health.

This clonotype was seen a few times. For the CDR3, the DNA is TGCAGTGCCGACAAGGGACTAGCGGGAGGGAATGAGCAGTTCTTC. Its protein is CSADKGLAGGNEQFF. V and J are TRBV20-1 and TRBJ2-1, with 16 bases lining up with TRBD2. With 6 bases clipped from V and 7 bases from J, the junction kept 6 bases outside the gene matches. The CDR3 sequence is 15 residues long. The germline V gene encodes CDR1 DFQATT and CDR2 SNEGSKA (reference sequence).

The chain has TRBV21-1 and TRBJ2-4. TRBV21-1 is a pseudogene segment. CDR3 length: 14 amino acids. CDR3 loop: CASSKLGTKNIQYF. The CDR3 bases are TGTGCCAGCAGCAAACTGGGTACGAAAAACATTCAGTACTTC.

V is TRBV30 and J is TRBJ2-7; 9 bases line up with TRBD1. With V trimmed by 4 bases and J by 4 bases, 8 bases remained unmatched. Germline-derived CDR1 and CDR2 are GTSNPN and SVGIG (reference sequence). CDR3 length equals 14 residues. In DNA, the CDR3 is TGTGCCTGGAACCAAGGACAGGGGCAATACGAGCAGTACTTC. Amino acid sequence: CAWNQGQGQYEQYF.

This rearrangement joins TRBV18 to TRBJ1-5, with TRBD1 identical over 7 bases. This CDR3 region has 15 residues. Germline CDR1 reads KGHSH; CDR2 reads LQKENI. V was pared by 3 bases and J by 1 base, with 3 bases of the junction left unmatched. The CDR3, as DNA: TGTGCCAGCTCACCGGAGGGGGCGAGCAATCAGCCCCAGCATTTT. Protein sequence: CASSPEGASNQPQHF. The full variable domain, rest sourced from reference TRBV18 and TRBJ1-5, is NAGVMQNPRHLVRRRGQEARLRCSPMKGHSHVYWYRQLPEEGLKFMVYLQKENIIDESGMPKERFSAEFPKEGPSILRIQQVVRGDSAAYFCASSPEGASNQPQHFGDGTRLSIL.

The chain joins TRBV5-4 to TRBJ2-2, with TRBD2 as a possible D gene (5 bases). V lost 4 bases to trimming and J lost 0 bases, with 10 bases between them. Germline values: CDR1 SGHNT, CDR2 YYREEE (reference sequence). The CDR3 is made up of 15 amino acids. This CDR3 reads CASSVRTANTGELFF. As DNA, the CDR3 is TGTGCCAGCAGCGTTAGGACTGCGAACACCGGGGAGCTGTTTTTT.

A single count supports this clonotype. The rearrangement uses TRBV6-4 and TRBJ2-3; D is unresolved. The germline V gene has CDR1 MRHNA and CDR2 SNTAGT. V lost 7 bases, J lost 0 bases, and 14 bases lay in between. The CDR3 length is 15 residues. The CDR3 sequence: CASKKGGTSTDTQYF. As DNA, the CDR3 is TGTGCCAGCAAAAAAGGCGGTACGAGCACAGATACGCAGTATTTT.

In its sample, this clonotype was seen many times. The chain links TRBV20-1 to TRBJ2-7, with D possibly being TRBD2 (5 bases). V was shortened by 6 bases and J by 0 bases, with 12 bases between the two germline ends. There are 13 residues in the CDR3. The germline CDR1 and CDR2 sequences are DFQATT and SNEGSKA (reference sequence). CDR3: CSAPEGNSYEQYF. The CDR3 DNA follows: TGCAGTGCCCCTGAGGGTAACTCCTACGAGCAGTACTTC.

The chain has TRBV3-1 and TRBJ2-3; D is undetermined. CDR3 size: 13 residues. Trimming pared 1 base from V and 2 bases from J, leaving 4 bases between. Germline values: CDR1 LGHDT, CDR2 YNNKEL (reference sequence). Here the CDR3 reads CASSQAPTDTQYF. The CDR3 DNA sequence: TGTGCCAGCAGCCAAGCCCCCACAGATACGCAGTATTTT.

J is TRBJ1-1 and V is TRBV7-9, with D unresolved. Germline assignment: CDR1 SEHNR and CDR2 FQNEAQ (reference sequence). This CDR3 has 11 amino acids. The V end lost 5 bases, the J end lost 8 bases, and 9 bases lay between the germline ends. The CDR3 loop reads CASSNRVEAFF. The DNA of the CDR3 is TGTGCCAGCAGCAACCGGGTCGAAGCTTTCTTT.

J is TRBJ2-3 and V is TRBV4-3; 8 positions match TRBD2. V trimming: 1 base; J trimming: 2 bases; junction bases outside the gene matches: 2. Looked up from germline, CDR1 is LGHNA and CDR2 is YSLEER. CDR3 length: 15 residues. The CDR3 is CASSQGSGTTDTQYF. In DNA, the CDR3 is TGCGCCAGCAGCCAAGGTAGCGGGACCACAGATACGCAGTATTTT.

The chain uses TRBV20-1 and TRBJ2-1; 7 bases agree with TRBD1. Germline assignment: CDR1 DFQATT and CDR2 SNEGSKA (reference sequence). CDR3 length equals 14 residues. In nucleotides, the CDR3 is TGCACCGCCCCCGTCAAGACAGGGTACAATGAGCAGTTCTTC. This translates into CTAPVKTGYNEQFF.

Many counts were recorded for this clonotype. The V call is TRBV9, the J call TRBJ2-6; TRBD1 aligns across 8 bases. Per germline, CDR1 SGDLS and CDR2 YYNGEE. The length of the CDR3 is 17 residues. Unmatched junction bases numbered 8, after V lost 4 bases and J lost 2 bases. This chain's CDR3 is CASSPMTGAPGANVLTF. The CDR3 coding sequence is TGTGCCAGCAGCCCTATGACAGGGGCCCCTGGGGCCAACGTCCTGACTTTC.

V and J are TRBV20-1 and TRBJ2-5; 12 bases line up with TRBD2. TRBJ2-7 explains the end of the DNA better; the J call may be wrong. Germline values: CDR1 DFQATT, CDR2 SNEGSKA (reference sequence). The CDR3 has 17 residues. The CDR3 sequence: CSARELAGGLPSYEQYF. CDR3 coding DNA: TGCAGTGCTAGAGAACTAGCGGGAGGCCTCCCCTCCTACGAGCAGTACTTC.

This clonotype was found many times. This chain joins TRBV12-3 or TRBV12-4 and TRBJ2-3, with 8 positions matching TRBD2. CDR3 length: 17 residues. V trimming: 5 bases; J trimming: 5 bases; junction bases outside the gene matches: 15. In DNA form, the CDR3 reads TGTGCCAGCAGTCGCCTAAAACGGGGGGGCTTTGGAGATACGCAGTATTTT. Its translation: CASSRLKRGGFGDTQYF.

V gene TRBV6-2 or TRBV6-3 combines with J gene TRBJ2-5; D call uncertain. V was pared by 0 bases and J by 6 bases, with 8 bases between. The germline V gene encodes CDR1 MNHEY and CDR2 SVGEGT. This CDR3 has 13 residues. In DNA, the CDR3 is TGTGCCAGCAGTTACTCTCGGCTGAAGACCCAGTACTTC. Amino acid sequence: CASSYSRLKTQYF.

CDR3 in DNA: TGTGCCAGCAGCTCCGCCAGAGAAGCGGGGGGGCAAAATGAGCAGTTCTTC. It specifies CASSSAREAGGQNEQFF. This chain links TRBV7-8 with TRBJ2-1, with 10 bases aligning to TRBD2. The CDR3 is made up of 17 amino acids. With V trimmed by 4 bases and J by 7 bases, 13 bases remained unmatched. Germline loops: CDR1 SGHVS, CDR2 FQNEAQ.

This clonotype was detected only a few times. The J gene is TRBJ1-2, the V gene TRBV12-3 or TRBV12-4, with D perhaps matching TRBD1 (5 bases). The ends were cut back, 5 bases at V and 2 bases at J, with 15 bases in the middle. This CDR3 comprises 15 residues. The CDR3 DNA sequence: TGTGCCAGCAGTGGGGCGATAGGTTCAAACTATGGCTACACCTTC. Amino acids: CASSGAIGSNYGYTF.

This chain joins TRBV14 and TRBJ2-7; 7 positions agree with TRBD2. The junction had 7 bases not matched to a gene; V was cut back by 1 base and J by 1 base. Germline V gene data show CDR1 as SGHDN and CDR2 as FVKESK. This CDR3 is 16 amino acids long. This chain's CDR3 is CASSQGSSGRSYEQYF. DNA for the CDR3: TGTGCCAGCAGCCAAGGATCGTCCGGGAGGTCCTACGAGCAGTACTTC.

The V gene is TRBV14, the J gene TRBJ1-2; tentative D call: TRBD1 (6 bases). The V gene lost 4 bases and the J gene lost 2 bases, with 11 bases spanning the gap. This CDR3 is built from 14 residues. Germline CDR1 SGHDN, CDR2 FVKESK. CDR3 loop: CASSPGHQNYGYTF. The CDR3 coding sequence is TGTGCCAGCAGCCCGGGACACCAGAACTATGGCTACACCTTC.

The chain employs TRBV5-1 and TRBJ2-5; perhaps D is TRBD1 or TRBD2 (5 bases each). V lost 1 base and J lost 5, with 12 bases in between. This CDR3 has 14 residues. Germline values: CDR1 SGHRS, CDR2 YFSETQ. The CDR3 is CASSLRTGAETQYF. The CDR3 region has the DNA TGCGCCAGCAGCTTGCGAACCGGGGCGGAGACCCAGTACTTC. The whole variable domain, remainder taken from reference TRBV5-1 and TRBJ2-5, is KAGVTQTPRYLIKTRGQQVTLSCSPISGHRSVSWYQQTPGQGLQFLFEYFSETQRNKGNFPGRFSGRQFSNSRSEMNVSTLELGDSALYLCASSLRTGAETQYFGPGTRLLVL.

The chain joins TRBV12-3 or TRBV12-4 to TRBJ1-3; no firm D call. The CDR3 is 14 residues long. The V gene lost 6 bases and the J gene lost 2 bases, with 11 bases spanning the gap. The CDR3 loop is CASSPGFTGNTIYF. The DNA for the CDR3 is TGTGCCAGCAGCCCCGGGTTCACTGGAAACACCATATATTTT.

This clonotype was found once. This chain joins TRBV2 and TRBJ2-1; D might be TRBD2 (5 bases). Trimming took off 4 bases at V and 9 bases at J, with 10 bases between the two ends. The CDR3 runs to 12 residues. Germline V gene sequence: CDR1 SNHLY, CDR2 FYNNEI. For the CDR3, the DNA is TGTGCCAGCAGTGCGGACTGGGGTGAGCAGTTCTTC. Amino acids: CASSADWGEQFF.

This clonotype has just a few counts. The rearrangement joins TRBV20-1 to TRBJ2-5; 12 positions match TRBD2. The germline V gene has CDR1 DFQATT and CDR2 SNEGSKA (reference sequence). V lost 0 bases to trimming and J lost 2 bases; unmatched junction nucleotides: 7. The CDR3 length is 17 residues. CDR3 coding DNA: TGCAGTGCTAGAGATTATGGGACTAGCGGGTTACAAGAGACCCAGTACTTC. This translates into CSARDYGTSGLQETQYF.

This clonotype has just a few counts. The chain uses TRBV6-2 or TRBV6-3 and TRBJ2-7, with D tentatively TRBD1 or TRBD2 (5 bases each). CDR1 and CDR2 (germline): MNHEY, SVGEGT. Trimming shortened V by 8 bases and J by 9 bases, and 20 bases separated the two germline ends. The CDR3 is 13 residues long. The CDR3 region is CASARDGASGQYF. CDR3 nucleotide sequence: TGTGCCAGCGCCCGGGACGGAGCAAGTGGGCAGTACTTC.